The rows below give T cell receptor beta chains drawn from one sample of a study of early T cells in non-severe SARS-CoV-2 infection. TCRdb recomputed calls from the 5' RACE reads with MiXCR, one row per CDR3 protein. The sample lists some 34,000 distinct CDR3 sequences; less than 8.5% were seen once. This sample comprised whole blood, obtained at baseline. All receptors come from an adult who was a healthcare worker with PCR-confirmed SARS-CoV-2 infection or an uninfected control (not recorded which). Each CDR3 is given with its conserved first and last residue. Fields, in order: clone size, J gene, V gene, D gene, CDR3 protein, CDR3 DNA. A D gene is named only where the DNA matches it firmly. Size is omitted from some rows. Given values are once, few, many or a class for expanded clones.

>.|TRBJ2-5|TRBV10-1|TRBD2
CASGRAAEETQYF
TGCGCCAGCGGGAGGGCCGCAGAAGAGACCCAGTACTTC
>many|TRBJ2-7|TRBV13|.
CASSSRRGNNTRDEQYF
TGTGCCAGCAGCTCCAGACGGGGGAACAATACGAGAGACGAGCAGTACTTC
>.|TRBJ2-3|TRBV5-1|TRBD2
CASGSLAGGSDTQYF
TGCGCCAGCGGAAGCCTAGCGGGAGGGTCAGATACGCAGTATTTT
>.|TRBJ1-2|TRBV6-1|TRBD1
CASSEEAGGNGYTF
TGTGCCAGCAGTGAAGAGGCAGGGGGCAATGGCTACACCTTC
>.|TRBJ2-2|TRBV11-2|.
CASSLGIAGELFF
TGTGCCAGCAGCTTAGGGATTGCCGGGGAGCTGTTTTTT
>few|TRBJ2-7|TRBV18|TRBD1
CASSAGQGTAQSYEQYF
TGTGCCAGCTCCGCCGGACAGGGGACGGCCCAGTCCTACGAGCAGTACTTC
>many|TRBJ2-3|TRBV4-3|TRBD1
CASSQRQGPTDTQYF
TGCGCCAGCAGCCAGCGACAGGGGCCCACAGATACGCAGTATTTT
>medium-sized|TRBJ2-1|TRBV5-6|.
CASSLDNEQFF
TGTGCCAGCAGCTTGGATAATGAGCAGTTCTTC
>.|TRBJ2-7|TRBV4-2|TRBD2
CASSQDQAGGSYEQYF
TGTGCCAGCAGCCAAGATCAGGCGGGAGGCTCCTACGAGCAGTACTTC
>.|TRBJ2-1|TRBV7-2|TRBD2
CASSLTGGEQFF
TGTGCCAGCAGCTTAACGGGAGGGGAGCAGTTCTTC
>.|TRBJ2-3|TRBV29-1|TRBD2
CSVVAAGGPTDTQYF
TGCAGCGTTGTGGCAGCGGGAGGACCCACAGATACGCAGTATTTT
>.|TRBJ1-1|TRBV18|.
CASSPLRGALNTEAFF
TGTGCCAGCTCACCATTGCGGGGGGCGTTGAACACTGAAGCTTTCTTT
>many|TRBJ1-1|TRBV12-3/TRBV12-4|.
CASKRTKTEAFF
TGTGCCAGCAAAAGGACGAAGACTGAAGCTTTCTTT
>few|TRBJ1-4|TRBV2|TRBD1
CASSEKGARINEKLFF
TGTGCCAGCAGTGAAAAGGGGGCAAGGATTAATGAAAAACTGTTTTTT
>few|TRBJ2-4|TRBV12-3/TRBV12-4|TRBD1
CASSLYGTGSDKNIQYF
TGTGCCAGCAGTTTATACGGGACAGGGTCTGACAAAAACATTCAGTACTTC
>many|TRBJ2-1|TRBV2|.
CASSASLATVYNEQFF
TGTGCCAGCAGTGCCTCGCTAGCGACCGTCTACAATGAGCAGTTCTTC
>many|TRBJ2-1|TRBV7-2|TRBD1
CASSLDRGAYNEQFF
TGTGCCAGCAGCTTAGACAGGGGGGCTTACAATGAGCAGTTCTTC
>few|TRBJ1-4|TRBV20-1|.
CSARIRHINEKLFF
TGCAGTGCTAGGATACGTCACATTAATGAAAAACTGTTTTTT
>many|TRBJ2-4|TRBV12-3/TRBV12-4|TRBD1
CASKRTGASKNIQYF
TGTGCCAGCAAGCGGACAGGGGCGTCCAAAAACATTCAGTACTTC
>.|TRBJ1-2|TRBV27|.
CASSRDINYGYTF
TGTGCCAGCAGCCGGGACATAAACTATGGCTACACCTTC
>many|TRBJ1-1|TRBV7-2|TRBD1
CASSADRVAEAFF
TGTGCCAGCAGCGCTGACAGGGTAGCTGAAGCTTTCTTT
>many|TRBJ2-4|TRBV20-1|TRBD2
CSARGFSGTSGTDEKNIQYF
TGCAGTGCTAGAGGATTCTCCGGGACTAGCGGGACGGATGAGAAAAACATTCAGTACTTC
>few|TRBJ2-3|TRBV4-2|.
CASSQGRGTDTQYF
TGTGCCAGCAGCCAGGGACGGGGCACAGATACGCAGTATTTT